This T cell receptor beta chain was sequenced in a study of graft-versus-host responses after intestinal transplantation. Study summary: Multivisceral, liver-intestinal, or isolated intestinal transplants were performed in recipients.

The method was immunoSEQ multiplex PCR; TCRdb's version includes in-frame clones alone and lacks a portion of them. The sample lists about 110,000 clones; about 87% were seen once. In the case of this clone: Its antigen is unidentified.

J lost 3 bases, V lost 3 bases, and 7 bases had no gene match. CDR1 and CDR2 from the germline V gene are LGHNA and YSLEER. This CDR3 spans 16 amino acids. The material sequenced was unstimulated CD4+ T cells sorted from spleen or lymph node cells, taken before transplant. The chain couples TRBV4-3 to TRBJ1-2, with 10 bases that match TRBD1. This sequence was found in a human donor who was the organ donor for an intestinal transplant. The CDR3 sequence: CASSQGQGRADYGYTF. The CDR3 DNA follows: TGCGCCAGCAGCCAGGGACAGGGGCGAGCGGACTATGGCTACACCTTC.